The 10 T cell receptor beta chains listed next were all sequenced from one sample in a study of spatial heterogeneity in lung cancer. Time point in this sample: sample taken at primary tumor resection. TCRdb used MiXCR to reprocess the 5' RACE reads, holding one entry per CDR3 protein. The sample lists some 83,000 distinct CDR3 sequences; roughly 8% were seen once. Source: PBMCs, taken at surgery. All receptors come from a male donor with early-stage non-small cell lung cancer.

The V call is TRBV6-1, the J call TRBJ2-7; 11 nucleotides match TRBD2. Trimming removed 3 bases from V and 4 bases from J; junction bases left unmatched: 5. Germline-derived CDR1 and CDR2 are MNHNS and SASEGT. This CDR3 has 15 amino acids. The CDR3 spells CASSDSGLADYEQYF. CDR3 bases: TGTGCCAGCAGTGACTCGGGACTAGCGGATTACGAGCAGTACTTC.

There are many counts of this clonotype. The chain couples TRBV28 to TRBJ1-3, with D hard to call. CDR3 length: 15 amino acids. V was shortened by 5 bases and J by 0 bases, with 11 bases between the two germline ends. From germline, CDR1 is MDHEN and CDR2 SYDVKM. The CDR3: CASSISQNSGNTIYF. CDR3 nucleotide sequence: TGTGCCAGCAGTATTAGCCAGAACTCTGGAAACACCATATATTTT.

Only a few counts were recorded for this clonotype. The chain combines TRBV1 with TRBJ2-3; TRBD1 was called by the table and not checked on the DNA. TRBV1 is flagged as a pseudogene. This CDR3 is 15 amino acids long. The CDR3 sequence is CTSSLPRDNTDTQYF. DNA for the CDR3: TGCACCAGCAGCCTCCCGAGGGACAACACAGATACGCAGTATTTT.

The sample holds many counts of this clonotype. The V and J genes are TRBV28 and TRBJ1-4, with 10 bases that match TRBD1. The V gene end was trimmed by 7 bases and the J gene end by 0 bases; junction bases not matched to a gene: 8. CDR3 length: 17 amino acids. The V gene's germline CDR1 is MDHEN and CDR2 SYDVKM. In nucleotides, the CDR3 is TGTGCCAGCAATACCGGGACAGGGGCCACAACTAATGAAAAACTGTTTTTT. Its translation is CASNTGTGATTNEKLFF.

This clonotype was counted ten times or more. The chain uses TRBV29-1 and TRBJ2-7; the D gene could be TRBD1 or TRBD2 (5 bases each). This CDR3 comprises 16 residues. The germline gives CDR1 SQVTM, CDR2 ANQGSEA. V lost 6 bases to trimming and J lost 0 bases, with 21 bases between them. In DNA, the CDR3 is TGCAGCGTAGCCGGGGCGGAGACAGCAATCTCCTACGAGCAGTACTTC. Amino acids: CSVAGAETAISYEQYF.

V is TRBV27 and J is TRBJ1-1, with D possibly matching TRBD1 (6 bases). The CDR3 consists of 12 residues. V was cut by 3 bases and J by 11 bases, with 13 bases left in between. Germline V gives CDR1 MNHEY, CDR2 SMNVEV (reference sequence). The CDR3 DNA reads TGTGCCAGCAGTTTCGGTGGGGGGCAGGCTTTCTTT. This codes for CASSFGGGQAFF.

This clonotype was detected only a few times. The J gene is TRBJ1-5, the V gene TRBV30, with a possible D match to TRBD1 (5 bases). V was shortened by 3 bases and J by 6 bases, with 9 bases between the two germline ends. This CDR3 has 12 amino acids. The germline CDR1 and CDR2 sequences are GTSNPN and SVGIG (reference sequence). This chain's CDR3 is CAWSRAGQPQHF. The CDR3 nucleotides read TGTGCCTGGAGCAGGGCGGGTCAGCCCCAGCATTTT.

This clonotype was detected only a few times. The chain has TRBV2 and TRBJ2-7; perhaps TRBD1 as D (6 bases). This CDR3 is built from 15 residues. V was trimmed by 4 bases and J by 3 bases, leaving 16 bases between them. Germline CDR1 is SNHLY and CDR2 is FYNNEI. The CDR3 region has the DNA TGTGCCAGCAGTGTCCGGGACATAGGGATCTACGAGCAGTACTTC. This codes for CASSVRDIGIYEQYF.

The CDR3 DNA reads TGTGCCAGCAGCTTGCGGCGGGATAGCTCCTACGAGCAGTACTTC. It specifies CASSLRRDSSYEQYF. J is TRBJ2-7 and V is TRBV5-4; TRBD2 is a possible D gene (6 bases). The germline V gene has CDR1 SGHNT and CDR2 YYREEE (reference sequence). Trimming shortened V by 1 base and J by 0 bases, and 11 bases separated the two germline ends. The CDR3 spans 15 residues.

The rearrangement joins TRBV10-2 to TRBJ1-2, with D maybe TRBD1 (5 bases). Germline CDR1 and CDR2: WSHSY and SAAADI. The CDR3 covers 13 residues. V dropped 4 bases and J dropped 4 bases, with 10 bases sitting between them. CDR3 sequence (DNA): TGCGCCAGCAGTGTAGACAGCTTCTATGGCTACACCTTC. Encoded protein: CASSVDSFYGYTF.